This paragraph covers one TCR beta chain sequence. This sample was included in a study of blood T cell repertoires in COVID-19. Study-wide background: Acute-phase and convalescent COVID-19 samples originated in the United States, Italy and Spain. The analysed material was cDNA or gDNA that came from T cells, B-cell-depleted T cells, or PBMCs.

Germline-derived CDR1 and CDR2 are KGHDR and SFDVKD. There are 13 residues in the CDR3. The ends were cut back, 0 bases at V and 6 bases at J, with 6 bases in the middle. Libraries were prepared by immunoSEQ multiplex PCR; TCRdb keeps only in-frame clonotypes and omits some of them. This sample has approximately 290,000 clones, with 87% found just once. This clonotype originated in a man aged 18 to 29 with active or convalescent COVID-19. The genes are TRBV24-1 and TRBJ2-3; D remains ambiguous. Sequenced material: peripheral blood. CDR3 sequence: CATSDLAGDTQYF. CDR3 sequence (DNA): TGTGCCACCAGTGATTTGGCCGGGGATACGCAGTATTTT.